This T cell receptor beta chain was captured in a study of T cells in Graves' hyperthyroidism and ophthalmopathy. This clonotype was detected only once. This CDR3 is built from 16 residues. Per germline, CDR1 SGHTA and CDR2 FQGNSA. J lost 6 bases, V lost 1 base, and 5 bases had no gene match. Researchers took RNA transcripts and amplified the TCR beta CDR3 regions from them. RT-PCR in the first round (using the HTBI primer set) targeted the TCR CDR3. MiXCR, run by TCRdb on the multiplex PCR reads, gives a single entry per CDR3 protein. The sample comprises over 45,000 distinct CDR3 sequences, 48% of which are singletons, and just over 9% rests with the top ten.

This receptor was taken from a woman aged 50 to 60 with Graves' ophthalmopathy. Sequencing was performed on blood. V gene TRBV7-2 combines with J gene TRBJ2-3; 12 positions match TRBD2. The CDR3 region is CASSLGLAGGSDTQYF. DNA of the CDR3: TGTGCCAGCAGCTTAGGGCTAGCGGGAGGGTCCGATACGCAGTATTTT.